Here is one T cell receptor beta chain with its context. These data are taken from a study of blood T cell repertoires in COVID-19. Study-wide context: There were acute and convalescent COVID-19 samples, and they came from the United States, Italy and Spain. PBMCs, B-cell-depleted T cells, or T cells were the source of the cDNA or gDNA that made up the material.

The repertoire was sequenced with immunoSEQ multiplex PCR; TCRdb's copy has only in-frame clones and lacks some. The sample records approximately 220,000 clones, roughly 86% being singletons. CDR1 and CDR2 from the germline V gene are SNHLY and FYNNEI. Trimming took 6 bases from V and 4 from J, leaving 14 bases between them. The CDR3 runs 14 residues. The chain uses TRBV2 and TRBJ2-3, with a tentative D call TRBD1 (8 bases). Sample: peripheral blood. The source is a man aged 60 to 69 with acute or convalescent COVID-19. The CDR3 here is CASRLQGGADTQYF. The CDR3 DNA follows: TGTGCCAGCAGGCTACAGGGGGGGGCAGATACGCAGTATTTT.